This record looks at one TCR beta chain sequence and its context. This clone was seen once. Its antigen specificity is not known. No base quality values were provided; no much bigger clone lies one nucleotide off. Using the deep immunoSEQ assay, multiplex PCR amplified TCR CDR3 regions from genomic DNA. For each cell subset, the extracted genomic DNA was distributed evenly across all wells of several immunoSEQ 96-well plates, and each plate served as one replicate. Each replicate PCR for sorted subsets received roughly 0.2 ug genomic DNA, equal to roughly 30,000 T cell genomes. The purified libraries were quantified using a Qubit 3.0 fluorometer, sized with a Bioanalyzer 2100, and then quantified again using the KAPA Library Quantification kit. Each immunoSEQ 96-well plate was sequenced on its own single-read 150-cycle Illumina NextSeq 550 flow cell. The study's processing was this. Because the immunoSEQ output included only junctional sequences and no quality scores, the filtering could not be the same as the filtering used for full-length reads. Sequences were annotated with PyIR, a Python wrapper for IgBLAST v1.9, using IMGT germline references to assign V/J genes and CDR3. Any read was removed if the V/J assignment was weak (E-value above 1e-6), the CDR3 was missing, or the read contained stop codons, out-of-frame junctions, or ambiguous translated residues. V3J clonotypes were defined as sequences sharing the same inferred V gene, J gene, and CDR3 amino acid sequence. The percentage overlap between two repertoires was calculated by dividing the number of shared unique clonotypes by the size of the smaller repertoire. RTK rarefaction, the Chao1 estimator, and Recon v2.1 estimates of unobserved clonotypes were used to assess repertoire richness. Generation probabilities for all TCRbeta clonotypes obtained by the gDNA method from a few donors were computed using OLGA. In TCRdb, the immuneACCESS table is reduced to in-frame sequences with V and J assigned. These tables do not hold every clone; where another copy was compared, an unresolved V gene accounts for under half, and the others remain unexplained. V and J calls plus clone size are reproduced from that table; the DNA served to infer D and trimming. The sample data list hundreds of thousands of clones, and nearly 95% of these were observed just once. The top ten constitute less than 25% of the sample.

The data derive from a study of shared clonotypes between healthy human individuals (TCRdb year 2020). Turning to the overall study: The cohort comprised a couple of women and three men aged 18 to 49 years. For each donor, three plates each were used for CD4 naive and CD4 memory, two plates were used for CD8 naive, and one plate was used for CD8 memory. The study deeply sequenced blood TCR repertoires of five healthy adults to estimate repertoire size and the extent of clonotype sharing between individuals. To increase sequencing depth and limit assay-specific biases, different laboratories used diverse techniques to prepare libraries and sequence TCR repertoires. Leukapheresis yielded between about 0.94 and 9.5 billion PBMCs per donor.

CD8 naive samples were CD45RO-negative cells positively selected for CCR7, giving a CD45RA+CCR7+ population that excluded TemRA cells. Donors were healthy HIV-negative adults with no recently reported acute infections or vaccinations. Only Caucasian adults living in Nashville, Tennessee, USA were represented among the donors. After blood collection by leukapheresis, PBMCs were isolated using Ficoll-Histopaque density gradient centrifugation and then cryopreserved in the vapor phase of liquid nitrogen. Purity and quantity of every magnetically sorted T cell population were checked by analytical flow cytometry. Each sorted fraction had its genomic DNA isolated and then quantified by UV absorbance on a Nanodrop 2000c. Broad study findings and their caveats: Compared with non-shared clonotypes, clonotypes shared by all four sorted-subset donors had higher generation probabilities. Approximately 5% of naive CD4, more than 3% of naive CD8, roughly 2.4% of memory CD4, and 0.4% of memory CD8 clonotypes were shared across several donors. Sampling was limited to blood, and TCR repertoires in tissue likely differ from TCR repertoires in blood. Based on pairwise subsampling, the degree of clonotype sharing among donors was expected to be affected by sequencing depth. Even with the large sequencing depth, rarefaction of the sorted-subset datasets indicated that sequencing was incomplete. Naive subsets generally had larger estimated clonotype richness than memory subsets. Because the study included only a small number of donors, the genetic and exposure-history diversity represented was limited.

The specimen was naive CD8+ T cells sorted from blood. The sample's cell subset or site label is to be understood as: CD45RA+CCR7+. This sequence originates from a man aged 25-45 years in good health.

Read as DNA, the sequence is TGTGCCACAGGCCAGGTGGCAGATACGCAGTATTTT. The resulting protein is CATGQVADTQYF. The V gene is TRBV7-9 and the J gene is TRBJ2-3; the D gene assignment is ambiguous. A distance of 12 bases separates the germline ends of V and J, which lose 10 bases and 4 bases respectively. In the germline V gene (reference sequence), CDR1 corresponds to SEHNR and CDR2 to FQNEAQ. From cysteine to phenylalanine, the CDR3 is 12 amino acids long. Left in the record is the CDR3 DNA by itself, 36 bases read in frame from the first base. Beyond the CDR3, the reference TRBV7-9 and TRBJ2-3 genes provide the residues; the full variable domain reads: DTGVSQNPRHKITKRGQNVTFRCDPISEHNRLYWYRQTLGQGPEFLTYFQNEAQLEKSRLLSDRFSAERPKGSFSTLEIQRTEQGDSAMYLCATGQVADTQYFGPGTRLTVL.